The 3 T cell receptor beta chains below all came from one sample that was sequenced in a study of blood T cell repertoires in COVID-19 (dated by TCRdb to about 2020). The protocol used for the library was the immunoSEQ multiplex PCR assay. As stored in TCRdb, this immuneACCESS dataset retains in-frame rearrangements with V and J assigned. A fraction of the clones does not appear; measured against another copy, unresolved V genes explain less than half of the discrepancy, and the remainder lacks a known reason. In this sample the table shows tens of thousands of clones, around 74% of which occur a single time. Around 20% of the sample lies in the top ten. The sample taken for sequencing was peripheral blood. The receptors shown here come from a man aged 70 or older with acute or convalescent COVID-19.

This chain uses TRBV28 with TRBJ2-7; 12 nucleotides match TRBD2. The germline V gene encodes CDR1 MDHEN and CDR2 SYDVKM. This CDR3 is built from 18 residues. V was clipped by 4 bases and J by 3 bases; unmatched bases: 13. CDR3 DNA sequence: TGTGCCAGCAGTTACAGACTAGCGGGAGCAGGCCCTATCTACGAGCAGTACTTC. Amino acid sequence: CASSYRLAGAGPIYEQYF.

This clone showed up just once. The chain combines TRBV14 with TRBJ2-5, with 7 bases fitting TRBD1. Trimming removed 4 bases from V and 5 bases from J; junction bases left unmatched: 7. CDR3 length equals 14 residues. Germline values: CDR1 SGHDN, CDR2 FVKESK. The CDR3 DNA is TGTGCCAGCAGCCCCCGAACCAGGGGGGAGACCCAGTACTTC. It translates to CASSPRTRGETQYF.

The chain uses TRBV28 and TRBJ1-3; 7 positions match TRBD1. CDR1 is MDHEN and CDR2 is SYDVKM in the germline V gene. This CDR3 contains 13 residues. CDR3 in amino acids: CATRGGAGNTIYF. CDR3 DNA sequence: TGTGCGACACGAGGGGGCGCTGGAAACACCATATATTTT.